A selection of T cell receptor beta chains follows, all from one sample in a study of blood T cell repertoires in COVID-19. Only in-frame clones appear in the TCRdb table, and some are missing; sequencing was by immunoSEQ multiplex PCR. The data show roughly 40,000 clones, approximately 85% seen once. The material sequenced was peripheral blood. The receptor set was obtained from a woman aged 70 to 79 in a cohort sampled during active COVID-19. Both conserved end residues are trimmed from each CDR3.

V gene,CDR3 length,J gene,CDR3 protein
TRBV6-5,11,TRBJ1-1,ASRPTGGAEAF
TRBV6-2/TRBV6-3,15,TRBJ2-1,ASSYSPPSGIYNEQF
TRBV28,11,TRBJ1-2,ASSRTGNYGYT
TRBV19,13,TRBJ2-1,ASSNVRLAGDEQF
TRBV5-1,14,TRBJ2-2,ASSLGLDRGTGELF
TRBV7-3,13,TRBJ1-6,ASSPRGGRNSPLH
TRBV28,14,TRBJ1-1,ASRPLGQGGYTEAF
TRBV18,13,TRBJ2-7,ASSPPGQGVYEQY
TRBV3-1/TRBV3-2,12,TRBJ1-3,ASSKTGAGNTIY
TRBV5-1,12,TRBJ1-4,ASSLPGQGEKLF
TRBV10-3,13,TRBJ1-6,AISEPGTGNSPLH
TRBV7-9,14,TRBJ2-7,ASSSVSGTDLYEQY
TRBV19,12,TRBJ1-1,ASSIARGKGEAF
TRBV6-5,9,TRBJ2-5,ASGEQETQY
TRBV5-4,10,TRBJ2-5,ASSLGEGTQY
TRBV6-2/TRBV6-3,14,TRBJ2-1,ASSYRLAGGGGEQF
TRBV6-1,17,TRBJ2-1,ASSENREWVTSSYNEQF
TRBV10-3,12,TRBJ2-6,ATGTGTGANVLT
TRBV27,13,TRBJ2-5,ASRWTSGTQETQY
TRBV7-9,11,TRBJ2-7,ASSLAAATEQY
TRBV7-3,12,TRBJ2-2,ASSPQGANGELF
TRBV5-1,13,TRBJ2-6,ASSLPSSGANVLT
TRBV28,12,TRBJ2-5,ASSPGQLGETQY
TRBV7-9,12,TRBJ1-2,ASSLDPVSDGYT